The clone carrying this TCR beta chain occurred a few times. Antigen unknown. This sample stems from a study of CD8 T cells in ankylosing spondylitis. The junction had 8 bases not matched to a gene; V was cut back by 4 bases and J by 4 bases. The germline V gene has CDR1 SEHNR and CDR2 FQNEAQ (reference sequence). The CDR3 runs to 15 residues. TCRdb re-called the 5' RACE reads through MiXCR, storing one row per CDR3 protein. The sample has around 480,000 distinct CDR3 sequences, under 20% seen once. Findings of the study overall: Significant enrichment of disease-linked clones was reportedly seen in matched ankylosing spondylitis synovial fluid. In peripheral blood, disease-linked CD8+ clones occurred at relatively low frequencies. Among TCR beta sequences, a motif of roughly 8 highly homologous variants appeared characteristic of ankylosing spondylitis blood.

The material sequenced was blood, either unsorted or a sorted T cell fraction (not recorded which). The clonotype originates from a male donor with ankylosing spondylitis. V is TRBV7-9 and J is TRBJ1-2; 8 bases map to TRBD1. As DNA, the CDR3 is TGTGCCAGCAGCTCGGACAGGGAGATGAGCTATGGCTACACCTTC. Amino acids: CASSSDREMSYGYTF.